The 15 T cell receptor beta chains given below trace back to one sample, sequenced in a study of somatic mutations in cytotoxic T cells in rheumatoid arthritis. The repertoire was sequenced with immunoSEQ multiplex PCR; TCRdb's copy has only in-frame clones and lacks some. This sample has over 15,000 clones, with 68% found just once. Sequencing used CD8+ T cells sorted from blood. These receptors were obtained from an adult with rheumatoid arthritis.

This clone was observed a few times. The chain has TRBV9 and TRBJ1-5, with TRBD1 matching over 8 bases. The germline V gene encodes CDR1 SGDLS and CDR2 YYNGEE. V was clipped by 0 bases and J by 3 bases; unmatched bases: 2. The CDR3 extends over 15 amino acids. The CDR3 is CASSVGQGFNQPQHF. The CDR3 region has the DNA TGTGCCAGCAGCGTAGGACAGGGGTTCAATCAGCCCCAGCATTTT.

In its sample, this clone was seen a few times. The chain links TRBV4-2 to TRBJ2-7; 12 nucleotides align to TRBD2. V was clipped by 2 bases and J by 2 bases; unmatched bases: 4. The length of the CDR3 is 16 residues. Germline values: CDR1 LGHNA, CDR2 YNFKEQ. This chain's CDR3 is CASSQQLAGGAYEQYF. The CDR3 DNA reads as TGTGCCAGCAGCCAACAACTAGCGGGGGGCGCCTACGAGCAGTACTTC.

V is TRBV29-1 and J is TRBJ2-6; D is perhaps TRBD2 (8 bases). The V end lost 6 bases, the J end lost 2 bases, and 17 bases lay between the germline ends. This CDR3 comprises 16 residues. CDR1 is SQVTM and CDR2 is ANQGSEA in the germline V gene. The CDR3 DNA follows: TGCAGCGTCTTTAGCGGGACAGAACCTGGGGCCAACGTCCTGACTTTC. Translation gives CSVFSGTEPGANVLTF. Full variable domain (missing parts from reference TRBV29-1 and TRBJ2-6): SAVISQKPSRDICQRGTSLTIQCQVDSQVTMMFWYRQQPGQSLTLIATANQGSEATYESGFVIDKFPISRPNLTFSTLTVSNMSPEDSSIYLCSVFSGTEPGANVLTFGAGSRLTVL.

The chain carries TRBV19 and TRBJ2-3; possibly TRBD1 or TRBD2 for D (5 bases each). Trimming pared 2 bases from V and 0 bases from J, leaving 9 bases between. This CDR3 is built from 15 residues. Germline V gene lookup returns CDR1 LNHDA and CDR2 SQIVND (reference sequence). CDR3 loop: CASSIPGASTDTQYF. In DNA form, the CDR3 reads TGTGCCAGTAGTATACCCGGGGCTAGCACAGATACGCAGTATTTT.

This chain uses TRBV7-8 with TRBJ2-7; TRBD1 aligns across 8 bases. The length of the CDR3 is 15 residues. Looked up from germline, CDR1 is SGHVS and CDR2 is FQNEAQ. V gave up 1 base and J gave up 2 bases; unmatched junction bases: 4. The CDR3 is CASSLERTGTYEQYF. Here the CDR3 DNA reads TGTGCCAGCAGCTTAGAAAGGACAGGGACCTACGAGCAGTACTTC.

The chain combines TRBV15 with TRBJ2-4, with 10 bases aligning to TRBD2. The CDR3 covers 16 residues. CDR1 and CDR2 from the germline V gene are LNHNV and YYDKDF (reference sequence). The V gene end was trimmed by 6 bases and the J gene end by 0 bases; junction bases not matched to a gene: 5. The CDR3 nucleotides are TGTGCCACCAGGTCTAGCGGGGGTCTAGCCAAAAACATTCAGTACTTC. Protein sequence: CATRSSGGLAKNIQYF.

The chain recombines TRBV5-5 with TRBJ1-4, with D unclear. Germline V gene lookup returns CDR1 SGHKS and CDR2 YYEKEE (reference sequence). CDR3 length: 13 residues. Trimming pared 0 bases from V and 5 bases from J, leaving 5 bases between. This chain's CDR3 is CASSLDLNEKLFF. The CDR3, as DNA: TGTGCCAGCAGCTTGGATCTGAATGAAAAACTGTTTTTT.

This clone appeared a few times. The J gene is TRBJ1-2, the V gene TRBV18; D is unclear. CDR3 length: 13 residues. The germline gives CDR1 KGHSH, CDR2 LQKENI. Trimming left V 4 bases short and J 5 bases short, with 11 bases between. CDR3 in amino acids: CASSQDTGYGYTF. In DNA form, the CDR3 reads TGTGCCAGCTCACAAGACACTGGTTATGGCTACACCTTC.

J is TRBJ2-5 and V is TRBV6-5; D not certain. V lost 6 bases and J lost 5, with 7 bases in between. There are 11 residues in the CDR3. Germline CDR1 MNHEY, CDR2 SVGAGI. CDR3 amino acids: CASRHGETQYF. Written as DNA, the CDR3 is TGTGCCAGCAGACACGGGGAGACCCAGTACTTC.

V gene TRBV13 combines with J gene TRBJ2-7; D unclear. V lost 2 bases and J lost 2, with 16 bases in between. The CDR3 totals 16 residues. In germline, CDR1 is PRHDT, CDR2 FYEKMQ (reference sequence). CDR3 coding DNA: TGTGCCAGCAGCTTAAGTGGTAGCACCCCTACCTACGAGCAGTACTTC. Protein sequence: CASSLSGSTPTYEQYF.

The chain links TRBV19 to TRBJ1-4; D uncertain. CDR3 length equals 14 residues. Trimming took 4 bases from V and 8 from J, leaving 14 bases between them. Germline V gene lookup returns CDR1 LNHDA and CDR2 SQIVND (reference sequence). This chain's CDR3 is CASSTGTFGEKLFF. CDR3 DNA: TGTGCCAGTAGTACTGGTACCTTCGGGGAAAAACTGTTTTTT.

The chain combines TRBV6-5 with TRBJ1-1; the D is unclear. This CDR3 contains 13 residues. Germline V gives CDR1 MNHEY, CDR2 SVGAGI. V was pared by 4 bases and J by 0 bases, with 6 bases between. The CDR3 DNA sequence: TGTGCCAGCAGTTCACAGATGAACACTGAAGCTTTCTTT. Translated: CASSSQMNTEAFF.

This clone appeared a few times. The rearrangement joins TRBV7-8 to TRBJ2-7; 9 nucleotides agree with TRBD1. V trimming: 6 bases; J trimming: 5 bases; junction bases outside the gene matches: 11. CDR1 and CDR2 from the germline V gene are SGHVS and FQNEAQ. The CDR3 is 15 amino acids. CDR3 in DNA: TGTGCCAGCAGTGCCCTGGGACAGGGAGGGCACGAGCAGTACTTC. The encoded protein is CASSALGQGGHEQYF.

The rearrangement links TRBV7-8 to TRBJ2-7; weak D call: TRBD1 (5 bases). This CDR3 spans 13 amino acids. Per germline, CDR1 SGHVS and CDR2 FQNEAQ. Trimming removed 4 bases from V and 7 bases from J, with 14 bases in between. CDR3 loop: CASSSGPGREQYF. CDR3 in DNA: TGTGCCAGCAGCTCAGGGCCAGGAAGGGAGCAGTACTTC.

This sequence joins TRBV4-2 and TRBJ2-3; D is perhaps TRBD1 (6 bases). The length of the CDR3 is 15 residues. Germline V gene data show CDR1 as LGHNA and CDR2 as YNFKEQ. V was cut by 0 bases and J by 4 bases, with 11 bases left in between. The CDR3 DNA sequence: TGTGCCAGCAGCCAAGAAGGGGACACCTCAGATACGCAGTATTTT. This codes for CASSQEGDTSDTQYF.